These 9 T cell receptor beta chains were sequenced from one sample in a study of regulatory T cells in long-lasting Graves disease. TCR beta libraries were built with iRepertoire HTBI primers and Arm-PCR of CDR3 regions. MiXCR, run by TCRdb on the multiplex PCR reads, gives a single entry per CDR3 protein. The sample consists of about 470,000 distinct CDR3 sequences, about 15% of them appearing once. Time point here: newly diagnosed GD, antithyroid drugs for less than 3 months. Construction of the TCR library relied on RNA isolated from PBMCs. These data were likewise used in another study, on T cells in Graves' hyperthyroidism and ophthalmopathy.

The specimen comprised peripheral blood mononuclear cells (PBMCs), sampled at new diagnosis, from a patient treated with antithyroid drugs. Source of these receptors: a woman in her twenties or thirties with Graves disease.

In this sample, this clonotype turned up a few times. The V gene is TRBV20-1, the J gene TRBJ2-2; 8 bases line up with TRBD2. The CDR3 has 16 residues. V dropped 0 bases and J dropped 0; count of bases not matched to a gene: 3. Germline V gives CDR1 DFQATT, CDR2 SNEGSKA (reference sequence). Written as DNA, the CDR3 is TGCAGTGCTAGAGAACTGCGGGAGGCGAACACCGGGGAGCTGTTTTTT. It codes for CSARELREANTGELFF.

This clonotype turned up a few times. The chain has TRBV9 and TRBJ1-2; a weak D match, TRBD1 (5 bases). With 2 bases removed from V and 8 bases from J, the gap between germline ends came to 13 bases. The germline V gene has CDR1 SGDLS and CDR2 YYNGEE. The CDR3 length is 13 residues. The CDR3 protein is CASSVWQGWGYTF. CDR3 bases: TGTGCCAGCAGCGTTTGGCAGGGTTGGGGCTACACCTTC. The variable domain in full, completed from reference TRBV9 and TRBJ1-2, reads DSGVTQTPKHLITATGQRVTLRCSPRSGDLSVYWYQQSLDQGLQFLIQYYNGEERAKGNILERFSAQQFPDLHSELNLSSLELGDSALYFCASSVWQGWGYTFGSGTRLTVV.

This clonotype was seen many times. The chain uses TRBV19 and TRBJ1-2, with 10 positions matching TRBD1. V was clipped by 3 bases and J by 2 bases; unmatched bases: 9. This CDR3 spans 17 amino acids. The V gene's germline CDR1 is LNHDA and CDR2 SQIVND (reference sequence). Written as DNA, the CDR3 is TGTGCCAGTAGTATCGCGACAGGGGGCGTTTTAAACTATGGCTACACCTTC. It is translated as CASSIATGGVLNYGYTF.

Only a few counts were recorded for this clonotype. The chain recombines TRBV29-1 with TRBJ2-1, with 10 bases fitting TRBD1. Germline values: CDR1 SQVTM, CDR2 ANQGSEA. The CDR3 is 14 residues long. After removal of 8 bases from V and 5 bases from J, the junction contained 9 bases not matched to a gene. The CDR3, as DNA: TGCAGCCCTGAAGGGGACAGGGGTCACAATGAGCAGTTCTTC. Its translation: CSPEGDRGHNEQFF.

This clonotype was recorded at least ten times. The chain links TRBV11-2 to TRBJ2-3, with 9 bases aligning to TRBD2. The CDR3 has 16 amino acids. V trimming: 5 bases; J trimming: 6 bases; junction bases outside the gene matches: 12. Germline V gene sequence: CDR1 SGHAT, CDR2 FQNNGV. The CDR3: CASSPRVAGVKDTQYF. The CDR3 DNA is TGTGCCAGCAGCCCCCGGGTAGCGGGAGTTAAGGATACGCAGTATTTT.

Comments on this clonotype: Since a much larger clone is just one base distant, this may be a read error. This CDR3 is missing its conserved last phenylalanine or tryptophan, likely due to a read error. CDR3: CASRRSIGLNTEAFS. In DNA, the CDR3 is TGTGCCAGCAGGCGATCTATAGGGCTGAACACTGAAGCTTTCTCT. The V gene is TRBV6-2 or TRBV6-3, the J gene TRBJ1-1; no firm D call. The CDR3 runs to 15 residues. In germline, CDR1 is MNHEY, CDR2 SVGEGT. Trimming removed 6 bases at V and 0 bases at J, with 14 bases between.

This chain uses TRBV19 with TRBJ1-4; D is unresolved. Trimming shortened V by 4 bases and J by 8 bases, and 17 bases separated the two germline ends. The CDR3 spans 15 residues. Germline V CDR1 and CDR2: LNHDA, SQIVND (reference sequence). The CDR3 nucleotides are TGTGCCAGTAGTAAACGTAATCGTGAGCGGGAAAAACTGTTTTTT. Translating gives CASSKRNREREKLFF.

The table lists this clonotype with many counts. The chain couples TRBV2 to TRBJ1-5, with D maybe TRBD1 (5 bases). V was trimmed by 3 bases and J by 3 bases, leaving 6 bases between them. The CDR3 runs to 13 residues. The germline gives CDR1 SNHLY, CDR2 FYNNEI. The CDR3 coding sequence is TGTGCCAGCAGTGACGGGGCCAATCAGCCCCAGCATTTT. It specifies CASSDGANQPQHF.

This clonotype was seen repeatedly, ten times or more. The CDR3 region has the DNA TGTGCCAGCAGCTTCCAGGGCCTCAATGAGCAGTTCTTC. Protein: CASSFQGLNEQFF. The rearrangement links TRBV11-2 to TRBJ2-1; a weak D match, TRBD1 (5 bases). V lost 3 bases and J lost 6, with 9 bases in between. The CDR3 has 13 amino acids. Germline V gene sequence: CDR1 SGHAT, CDR2 FQNNGV.